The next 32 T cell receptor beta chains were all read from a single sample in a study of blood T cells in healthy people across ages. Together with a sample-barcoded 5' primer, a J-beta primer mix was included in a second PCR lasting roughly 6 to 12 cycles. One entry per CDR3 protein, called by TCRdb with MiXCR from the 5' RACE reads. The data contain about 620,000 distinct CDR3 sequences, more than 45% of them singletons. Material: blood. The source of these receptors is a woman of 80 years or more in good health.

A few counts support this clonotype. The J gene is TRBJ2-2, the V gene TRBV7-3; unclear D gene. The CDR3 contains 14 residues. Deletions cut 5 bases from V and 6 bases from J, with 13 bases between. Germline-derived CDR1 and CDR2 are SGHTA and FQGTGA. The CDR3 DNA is TGTGCCAGCAGCCCGAATGGGGAAGCCGGGGAGCTGTTTTTT. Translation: CASSPNGEAGELFF.

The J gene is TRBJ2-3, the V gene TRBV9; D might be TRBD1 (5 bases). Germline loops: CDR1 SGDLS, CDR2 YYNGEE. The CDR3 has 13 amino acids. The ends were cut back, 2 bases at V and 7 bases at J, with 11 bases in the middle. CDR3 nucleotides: TGTGCCAGCAGCGTTGGCCAGGGCAATACGCAGTATTTT. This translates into CASSVGQGNTQYF. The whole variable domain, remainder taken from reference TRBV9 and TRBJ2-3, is DSGVTQTPKHLITATGQRVTLRCSPRSGDLSVYWYQQSLDQGLQFLIQYYNGEERAKGNILERFSAQQFPDLHSELNLSSLELGDSALYFCASSVGQGNTQYFGPGTRLTVL.

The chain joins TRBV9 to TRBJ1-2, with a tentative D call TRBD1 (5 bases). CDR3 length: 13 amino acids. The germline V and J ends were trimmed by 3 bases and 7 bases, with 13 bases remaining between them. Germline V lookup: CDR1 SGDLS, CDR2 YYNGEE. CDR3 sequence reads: CASSGDHGGGYTF. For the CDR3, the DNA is TGTGCCAGCAGCGGAGACCACGGGGGTGGCTACACCTTC.

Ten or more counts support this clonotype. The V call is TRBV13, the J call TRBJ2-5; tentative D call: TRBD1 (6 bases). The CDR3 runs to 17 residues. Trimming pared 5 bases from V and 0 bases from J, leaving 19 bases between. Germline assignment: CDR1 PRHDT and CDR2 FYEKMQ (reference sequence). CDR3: CASSPRKGHPYQETQYF. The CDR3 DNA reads TGTGCCAGCAGCCCCAGGAAGGGACACCCGTACCAAGAGACCCAGTACTTC.

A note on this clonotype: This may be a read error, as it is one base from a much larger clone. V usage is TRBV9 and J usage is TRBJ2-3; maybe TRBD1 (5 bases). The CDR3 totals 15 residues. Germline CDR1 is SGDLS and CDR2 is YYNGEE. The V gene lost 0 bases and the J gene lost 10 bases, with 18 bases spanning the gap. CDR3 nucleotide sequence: TGTGCCAGCAGCGTAGGCTCCCAGGGCCCAACTGCGCAGTATTTT. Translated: CASSVGSQGPTAQYF.

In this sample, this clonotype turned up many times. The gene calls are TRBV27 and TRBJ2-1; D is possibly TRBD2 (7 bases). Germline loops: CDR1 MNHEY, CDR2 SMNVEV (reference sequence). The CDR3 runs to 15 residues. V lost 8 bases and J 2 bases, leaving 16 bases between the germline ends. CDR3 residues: CASRRGGLTYNEQFF. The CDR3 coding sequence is TGTGCCAGCCGGAGGGGGGGCCTCACCTACAATGAGCAGTTCTTC.

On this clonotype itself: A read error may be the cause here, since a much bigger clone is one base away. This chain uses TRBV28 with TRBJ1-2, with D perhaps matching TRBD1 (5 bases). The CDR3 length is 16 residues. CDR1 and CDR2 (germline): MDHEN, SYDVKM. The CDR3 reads CASSPADRDGFYGHTF. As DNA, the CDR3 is TGTGCCAGCAGTCCAGCAGATCGGGACGGATTCTATGGCCACACCTTC.

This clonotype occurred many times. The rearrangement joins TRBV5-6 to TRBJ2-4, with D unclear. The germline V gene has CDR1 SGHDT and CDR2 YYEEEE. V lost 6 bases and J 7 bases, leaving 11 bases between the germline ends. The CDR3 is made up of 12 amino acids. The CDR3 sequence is CASTRAGNIQYF. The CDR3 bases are TGTGCCAGCACCAGAGCTGGGAACATTCAGTACTTC.

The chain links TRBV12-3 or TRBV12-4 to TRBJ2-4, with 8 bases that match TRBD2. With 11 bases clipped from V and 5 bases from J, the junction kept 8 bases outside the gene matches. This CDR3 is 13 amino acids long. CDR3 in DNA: TGTGCCTGCACCAGGACTAGCCAAAACATTCAGTACTTC. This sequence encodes CACTRTSQNIQYF.

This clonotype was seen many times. The CDR3 loop reads CASSMTGFTQYF. The CDR3 coding sequence is TGTGCCAGCTCTATGACGGGCTTTACGCAGTATTTT. J is TRBJ2-3 and V is TRBV3-1; no firm D call. The V end lost 8 bases, the J end lost 8 bases, and 14 bases lay between the germline ends. The germline V gene has CDR1 LGHDT and CDR2 YNNKEL (reference sequence). The CDR3 covers 12 residues.

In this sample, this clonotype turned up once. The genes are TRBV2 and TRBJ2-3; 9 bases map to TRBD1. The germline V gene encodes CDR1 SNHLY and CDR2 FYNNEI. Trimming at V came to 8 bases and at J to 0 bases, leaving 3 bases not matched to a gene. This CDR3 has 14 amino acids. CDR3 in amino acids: CASPGTGSTDTQYF. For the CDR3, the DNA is TGTGCCAGCCCCGGGACAGGGAGCACAGATACGCAGTATTTT.

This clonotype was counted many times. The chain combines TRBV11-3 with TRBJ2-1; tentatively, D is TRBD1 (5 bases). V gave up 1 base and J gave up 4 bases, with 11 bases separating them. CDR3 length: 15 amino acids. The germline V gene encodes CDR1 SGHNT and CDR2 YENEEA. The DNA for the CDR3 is TGTGCCAGCAGCTTAGGACAGTCAAGATACAATGAGCAGTTCTTC. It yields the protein CASSLGQSRYNEQFF. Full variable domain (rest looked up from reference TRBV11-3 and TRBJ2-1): EAGVVQSPRYKIIEKKQPVAFWCNPISGHNTLYWYLQNLGQGPELLIRYENEEAVDDSQLPKDRFSAERLKGVDSTLKIQPAELGDSAVYLCASSLGQSRYNEQFFGPGTRLTVL.

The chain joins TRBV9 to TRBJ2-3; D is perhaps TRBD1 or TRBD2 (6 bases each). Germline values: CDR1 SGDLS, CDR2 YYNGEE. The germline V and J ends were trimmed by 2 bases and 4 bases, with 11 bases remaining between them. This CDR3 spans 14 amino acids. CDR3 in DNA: TGTGCCAGCAGCGTCCCGGGGGCGGCAGATACGCAGTATTTT. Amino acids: CASSVPGAADTQYF.

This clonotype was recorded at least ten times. This CDR3 reads CASSLGLASTYNEQFF. The CDR3 nucleotides read TGTGCCAGCAGCTTAGGACTAGCGTCCACCTACAATGAGCAGTTCTTC. V gene TRBV7-2 combines with J gene TRBJ2-1, with 8 bases fitting TRBD2. The V gene end was trimmed by 1 base and the J gene end by 2 bases; junction bases not matched to a gene: 4. Germline V gene lookup returns CDR1 SGHTA and CDR2 FQGNSA. The CDR3 is 16 amino acids.

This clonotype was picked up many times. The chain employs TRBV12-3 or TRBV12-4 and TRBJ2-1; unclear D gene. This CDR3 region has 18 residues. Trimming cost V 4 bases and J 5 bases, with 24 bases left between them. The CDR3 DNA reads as TGTGCCAGCAGTTCCCCCCCCCTCGAACAAGCCAGTGACAATGAGCAGTTCTTC. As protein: CASSSPPLEQASDNEQFF.

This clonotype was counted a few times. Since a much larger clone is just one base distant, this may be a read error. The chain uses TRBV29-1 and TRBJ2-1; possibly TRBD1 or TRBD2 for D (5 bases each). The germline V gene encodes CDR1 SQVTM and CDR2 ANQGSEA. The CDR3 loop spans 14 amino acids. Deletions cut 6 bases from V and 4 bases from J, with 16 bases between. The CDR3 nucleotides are TGCAGCGTCAAGGTCGGGGCGCGGTACAATGAGCAGTTCTTC. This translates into CSVKVGARYNEQFF.

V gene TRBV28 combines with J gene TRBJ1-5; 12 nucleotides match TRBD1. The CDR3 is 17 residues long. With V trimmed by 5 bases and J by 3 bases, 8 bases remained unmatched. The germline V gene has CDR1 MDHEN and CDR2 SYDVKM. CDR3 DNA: TGTGCCAGCAGTCTAGGGACAGGGGGCTTCTCCAATCAGCCCCAGCATTTT. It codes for CASSLGTGGFSNQPQHF.

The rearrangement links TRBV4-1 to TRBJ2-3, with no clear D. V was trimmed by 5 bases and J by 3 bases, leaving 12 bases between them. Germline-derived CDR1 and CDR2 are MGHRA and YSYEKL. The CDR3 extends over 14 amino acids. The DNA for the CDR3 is TGCGCCAGCAGCGCCGACCAATCGACAGATACGCAGTATTTT. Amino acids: CASSADQSTDTQYF.

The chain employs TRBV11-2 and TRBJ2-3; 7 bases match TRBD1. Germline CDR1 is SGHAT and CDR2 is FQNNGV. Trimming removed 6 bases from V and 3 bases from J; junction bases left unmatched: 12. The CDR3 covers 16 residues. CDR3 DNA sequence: TGTGCCAGCAGAACCTGGACAGGTACACAGACAGATACGCAGTATTTT. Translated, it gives CASRTWTGTQTDTQYF.

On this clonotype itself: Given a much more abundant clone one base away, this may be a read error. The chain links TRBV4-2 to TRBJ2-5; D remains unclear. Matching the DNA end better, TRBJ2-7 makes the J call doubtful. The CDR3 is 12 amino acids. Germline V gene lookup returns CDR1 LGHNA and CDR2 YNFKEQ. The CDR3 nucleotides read TGTGCCAGCAGCCAAGATCTTAGCGAGCAGTACTTC. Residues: CASSQDLSEQYF.

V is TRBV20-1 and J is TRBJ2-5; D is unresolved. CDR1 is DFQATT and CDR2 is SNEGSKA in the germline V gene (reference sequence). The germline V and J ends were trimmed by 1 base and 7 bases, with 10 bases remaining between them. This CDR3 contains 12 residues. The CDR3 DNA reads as TGCAGTGCTAGAGGCGGAAGGGTGACCCAGTACTTC. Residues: CSARGGRVTQYF.

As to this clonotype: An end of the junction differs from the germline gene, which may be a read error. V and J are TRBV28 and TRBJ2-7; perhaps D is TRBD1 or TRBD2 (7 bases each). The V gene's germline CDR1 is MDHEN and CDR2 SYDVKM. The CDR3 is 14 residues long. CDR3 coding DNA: TGTGCCAGCAGCCTAGGGGGCGGGAGCTACGGGCAGTACTTC. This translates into CASSLGGGSYGQYF.

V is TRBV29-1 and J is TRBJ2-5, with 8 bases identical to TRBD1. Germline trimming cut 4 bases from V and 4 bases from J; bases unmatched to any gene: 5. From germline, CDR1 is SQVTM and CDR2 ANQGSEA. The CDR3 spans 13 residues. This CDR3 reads CSVGEDRAETQYF. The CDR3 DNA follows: TGCAGCGTTGGCGAGGACAGGGCAGAGACCCAGTACTTC.

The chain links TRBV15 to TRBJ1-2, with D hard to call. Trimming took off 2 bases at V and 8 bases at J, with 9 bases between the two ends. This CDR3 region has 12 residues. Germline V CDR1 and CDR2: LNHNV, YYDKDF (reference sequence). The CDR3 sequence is CATSRPPEGYTF. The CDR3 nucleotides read TGTGCCACCAGCAGACCGCCGGAGGGCTACACCTTC.

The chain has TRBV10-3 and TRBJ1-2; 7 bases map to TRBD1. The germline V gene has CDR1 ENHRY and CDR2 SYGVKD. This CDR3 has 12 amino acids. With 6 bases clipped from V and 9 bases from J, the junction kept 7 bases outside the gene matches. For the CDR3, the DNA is TGTGCCATCAGGGCAGGGGGTTCGAGCTACACCTTC. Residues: CAIRAGGSSYTF.

The CDR3 region is CASSLEGVAGEVEQYF. CDR3 in DNA: TGTGCCAGCAGCTTAGAAGGGGTAGCGGGTGAAGTGGAGCAGTACTTC. The chain combines TRBV13 with TRBJ2-5, with 7 bases identical to TRBD2. The CDR3 loop spans 16 amino acids. The V segment lost 1 base and the J segment 11 bases; nucleotides outside the gene matches: 16. From germline, CDR1 is PRHDT and CDR2 FYEKMQ (reference sequence).

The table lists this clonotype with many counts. The DNA of the CDR3 is TGCGCCAGCAGCCAGGGGGACAGGGAATATGAGCAGTTCTTC. Its translation is CASSQGDREYEQFF. V usage is TRBV4-1 and J usage is TRBJ2-1, with 9 bases matching TRBD1. V trimming: 3 bases; J trimming: 8 bases; junction bases outside the gene matches: 5. The germline gives CDR1 MGHRA, CDR2 YSYEKL. There are 14 residues in the CDR3.

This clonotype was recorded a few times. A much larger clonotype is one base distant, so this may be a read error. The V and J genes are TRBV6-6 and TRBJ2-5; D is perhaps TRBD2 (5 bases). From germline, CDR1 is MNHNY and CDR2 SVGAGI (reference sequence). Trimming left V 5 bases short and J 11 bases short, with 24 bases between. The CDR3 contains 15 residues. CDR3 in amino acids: CASSPGLSLYNEQYF. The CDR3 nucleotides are TGTGCCAGCAGTCCTGGACTCTCCCTCTACAATGAGCAGTACTTC.

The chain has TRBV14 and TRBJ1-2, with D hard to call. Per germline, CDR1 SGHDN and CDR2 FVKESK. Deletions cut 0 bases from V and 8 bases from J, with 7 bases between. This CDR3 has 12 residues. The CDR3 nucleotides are TGTGCCAGCAGCCAAGATTATAGAGGCTACACCTTC. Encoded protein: CASSQDYRGYTF.

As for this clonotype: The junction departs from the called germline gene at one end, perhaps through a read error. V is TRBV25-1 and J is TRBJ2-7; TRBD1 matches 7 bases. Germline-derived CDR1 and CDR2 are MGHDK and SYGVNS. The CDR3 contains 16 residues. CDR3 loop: CASSDQKTGLTYEQYF. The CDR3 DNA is TGTGCCAGCAGTGACCAGAAGACAGGGCTAACCTATGAGCAGTACTTC.

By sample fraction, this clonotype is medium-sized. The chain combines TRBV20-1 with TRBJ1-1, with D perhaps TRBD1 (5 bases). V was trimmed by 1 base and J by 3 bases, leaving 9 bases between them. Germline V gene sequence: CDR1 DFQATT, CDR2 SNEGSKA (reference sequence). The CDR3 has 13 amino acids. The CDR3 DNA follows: TGCAGTGCTAGAGGGGAGGGACACACTGAAGCTTTCTTT. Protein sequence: CSARGEGHTEAFF.

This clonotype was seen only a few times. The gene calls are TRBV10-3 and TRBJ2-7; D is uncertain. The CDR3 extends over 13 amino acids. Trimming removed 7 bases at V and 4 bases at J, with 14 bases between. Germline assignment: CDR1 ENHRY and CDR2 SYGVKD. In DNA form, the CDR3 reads TGTGCCATCAAGGGAACAGAGTTTTACGAGCAGTACTTC. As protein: CAIKGTEFYEQYF.